These 14 T cell receptor beta chains came from one sample sequenced in a study of blood T cells in healthy people across ages. It was with a sample-barcoded 5' primer and a J-beta primer mix that a second PCR of about 7 to 12 cycles was run. TCRdb re-called the 5' RACE reads through MiXCR, storing one row per CDR3 protein. The sample has some 890,000 distinct CDR3 sequences; about 28% are singletons. The same data also contributed to another study, on T cells of mothers and their children.

Source material: blood. The receptors here all came from a middle-aged woman in good health.

This clonotype was counted ten times or more. J is TRBJ2-3 and V is TRBV7-2; D unclear. Germline CDR1 and CDR2: SGHTA and FQGNSA. The CDR3 totals 11 residues. V gave up 6 bases and J gave up 9 bases, with 10 bases separating them. The CDR3 DNA reads as TGTGCCAGCAGTTCCCAAGGGACGCAGTATTTT. Protein product: CASSSQGTQYF. The full variable domain, its missing parts supplied by reference TRBV7-2 and TRBJ2-3, is GAGVSQSPSNKVTEKGKDVELRCDPISGHTALYWYRQSLGQGLEFLIYFQGNSAPDKSGLPSDRFSAERTGGSVSTLTIQRTQQEDSAVYLCASSSQGTQYFGPGTRLTVL.

The chain is built from TRBV4-1 and TRBJ2-1; 9 positions agree with TRBD2. The V segment lost 1 base and the J segment 7 bases; nucleotides outside the gene matches: 11. Germline CDR1 reads MGHRA; CDR2 reads YSYEKL. The CDR3 has 17 amino acids. The CDR3 reads CASSQVLSREGVNEQFF. In nucleotides, the CDR3 is TGCGCCAGCAGCCAAGTCTTGTCGCGGGAGGGAGTAAATGAGCAGTTCTTC.

The chain employs TRBV10-3 and TRBJ1-2; no clear D. There are 13 residues in the CDR3. Germline loops: CDR1 ENHRY, CDR2 SYGVKD. With 11 bases removed from V and 0 bases from J, the gap between germline ends came to 13 bases. CDR3 coding DNA: TGTGCCGTCGGTGACTCAACTAACTATGGCTACACCTTC. Encoded protein: CAVGDSTNYGYTF.

This chain uses TRBV12-3 or TRBV12-4 with TRBJ2-6; 9 positions match TRBD1. V was pared by 3 bases and J by 0 bases, with 3 bases of the junction left unmatched. This CDR3 comprises 17 residues. The CDR3 coding sequence is TGTGCCAGCAGTTTTGACAGGGGGATCTCTGGGGCCAACGTCCTGACTTTC. As protein: CASSFDRGISGANVLTF.

In its sample, this clonotype was seen a few times. The chain carries TRBV5-1 and TRBJ1-2, with TRBD1 matching over 9 bases. The germline gives CDR1 SGHRS, CDR2 YFSETQ. Losses at the gene ends were 4 bases for V and 4 bases for J; bases not matched to a gene: 5. The CDR3 sequence is 14 residues long. CDR3 residues: CASSVGTGLYGYTF. The CDR3 DNA reads TGCGCCAGCAGCGTAGGGACAGGGCTCTATGGCTACACCTTC.

This clonotype came up many times. The chain has TRBV7-2 and TRBJ2-5, with D possibly being TRBD1 or TRBD2 (5 bases each). Between the trimmed V and J ends, which lost 2 bases and 1 base, there was a span of 17 bases. Germline V lookup: CDR1 SGHTA, CDR2 FQGNSA. The CDR3 is made up of 17 amino acids. In DNA, the CDR3 is TGTGCCAGCAGCTTAATGCCTACCGGGACGGTCCAAGAGACCCAGTACTTC. Translation: CASSLMPTGTVQETQYF.

This clonotype showed up just a few times. V and J are TRBV4-3 and TRBJ1-1, with no clear D. The CDR3 extends over 14 amino acids. V was pared by 0 bases and J by 4 bases, with 9 bases between. Per germline, CDR1 LGHNA and CDR2 YSLEER. This CDR3 is CASSQDLGFTEAFF. The CDR3, as DNA: TGCGCCAGCAGCCAAGATTTGGGATTCACTGAAGCTTTCTTT.

This sequence joins TRBV7-3 and TRBJ1-2; TRBD1 might be the D (6 bases). The CDR3 spans 13 residues. Germline CDR1 SGHTA, CDR2 FQGTGA. Trimming left V 7 bases short and J 4 bases short, with 13 bases between. CDR3 sequence reads: CASTSDRTYGYTF. The CDR3 DNA is TGTGCCAGCACCAGCGACAGGACCTATGGCTACACCTTC.

With respect to this clonotype: It may be a read error: a sequence one base away is much more abundant. J is TRBJ2-1 and V is TRBV7-8, with D tentatively TRBD2 (5 bases). The end of the DNA is better explained by TRBJ2-7, so the J call may be wrong. The CDR3 loop spans 14 amino acids. CDR1 is SGHVS, CDR2 FQNEAQ, per germline. The CDR3 nucleotides are TGTGCCAGCAGCTTATCGGGGAACAACAATGAGCAGTACTTC. It yields the protein CASSLSGNNNEQYF.

J is TRBJ2-5 and V is TRBV12-3 or TRBV12-4; D may be TRBD2 (5 bases). V lost 3 bases, J lost 5 bases, and 16 bases lay in between. The CDR3 extends over 15 amino acids. CDR3 amino acids: CASSFGRGFGETQYF. CDR3 nucleotides: TGTGCCAGCAGTTTTGGACGGGGTTTCGGGGAGACCCAGTACTTC.

V gene TRBV7-2 combines with J gene TRBJ2-3; 9 nucleotides align to TRBD1. Germline CDR1 and CDR2: SGHTA and FQGNSA. CDR3 length: 15 amino acids. Trimming cost V 4 bases and J 5 bases; bases outside gene matches: 7. The CDR3 region has the DNA TGTGCCAGCAGCTCAAGGGACAGGGTTGGAGATACGCAGTATTTT. Translation: CASSSRDRVGDTQYF.

V usage is TRBV18 and J usage is TRBJ1-4; D perhaps matches TRBD1 (6 bases). Looked up from germline, CDR1 is KGHSH and CDR2 is LQKENI. V dropped 4 bases and J dropped 8 bases, with 11 bases sitting between them. CDR3 length: 13 amino acids. CDR3: CASSLGQQEKLFF. Written as DNA, the CDR3 is TGTGCCAGCTCACTCGGACAGCAGGAAAAACTGTTTTTT.

V usage is TRBV7-9 and J usage is TRBJ2-7; 7 nucleotides align to TRBD2. The junction had 6 bases not matched to a gene; V was cut back by 5 bases and J by 2 bases. The CDR3 runs to 14 residues. The germline V gene has CDR1 SEHNR and CDR2 FQNEAQ (reference sequence). The CDR3 DNA follows: TGTGCCAGCAGCACAACGACTAGCCCCTACGAGCAGTACTTC. This encodes CASSTTTSPYEQYF.

CDR3 sequence: CASSAGIATNEKLFF. Written as DNA, the CDR3 is TGTGCCAGCAGCGCCGGGATAGCAACTAATGAAAAACTGTTTTTT. The chain employs TRBV2 and TRBJ1-4; no definite D call. This CDR3 region has 15 residues. Trimming stripped 6 bases from V and 0 bases from J, with 11 bases between. The germline V gene encodes CDR1 SNHLY and CDR2 FYNNEI.